The 13 T cell receptor beta chains below all came from one sample that was sequenced in a study of blood T cell repertoires in COVID-19. The data were produced by immunoSEQ multiplex PCR, yet TCRdb's version contains in-frame clones alone and is incomplete. This sample has a few hundred thousand clones, with 80% to 90% found just once. Sequencing was performed on peripheral blood. The receptors here all came from a middle-aged woman who had recovered from COVID-19.

The chain carries TRBV6-2 or TRBV6-3 and TRBJ2-6; 7 bases fit TRBD1. The V segment lost 5 bases and the J segment 4 bases; nucleotides outside the gene matches: 2. This CDR3 has 14 amino acids. Germline V lookup: CDR1 MNHEY, CDR2 SVGEGT. The CDR3 region is CASSTGAGANVLTF. CDR3 nucleotide sequence: TGTGCCAGCAGTACAGGGGCAGGGGCCAACGTCCTGACTTTC.

This clone has more than one count but fewer than ten. The chain recombines TRBV4-1 with TRBJ1-3; 8 bases align to TRBD1. The CDR3 is 15 residues long. V shed 4 bases, J shed 4 bases, and the junction held 6 bases outside the gene matches. Germline-derived CDR1 and CDR2 are MGHRA and YSYEKL. The CDR3 bases are TGCGCCAGCAGCCCAATACAGGGGGACGGAAACACCATATATTTT. Its protein is CASSPIQGDGNTIYF.

The chain carries TRBV5-1 and TRBJ1-4; D unresolved. The CDR3 has 15 amino acids. Germline CDR1 and CDR2: SGHRS and YFSETQ. Trimming stripped 0 bases from V and 2 bases from J, with 8 bases between. The CDR3 region has the DNA TGCGCCAGCAGCTTGGCGGGGAAGACTAATGAAAAACTGTTTTTT. It translates to CASSLAGKTNEKLFF.

The chain is built from TRBV5-1 and TRBJ2-1, with TRBD2 matching over 9 bases. The CDR3 runs 16 residues. V shed 4 bases, J shed 4 bases, and the junction held 9 bases outside the gene matches. Germline-derived CDR1 and CDR2 are SGHRS and YFSETQ. The CDR3 is CASSTGLATGYNEQFF. CDR3 DNA: TGCGCCAGCAGCACGGGACTAGCTACAGGGTACAATGAGCAGTTCTTC.

The V and J genes are TRBV25-1 and TRBJ1-2; D is undetermined. The CDR3 totals 14 residues. The V gene lost 5 bases and the J gene lost 2 bases, with 12 bases spanning the gap. Germline V gives CDR1 MGHDK, CDR2 SYGVNS. CDR3 DNA: TGTGCCAGCAGTCCCTCAATAGTAAACTATGGCTACACCTTC. It translates to CASSPSIVNYGYTF.

The chain combines TRBV3-1 (or the pseudogene TRBV3-2) with TRBJ2-3, with D possibly TRBD1 on 5 matching bases. This CDR3 is built from 16 residues. CDR1 and CDR2 (germline): LGHDT, YNNKEL (reference sequence). Deletions cut 3 bases from V and 6 bases from J, with 19 bases between. In nucleotides, the CDR3 is TGTGCCAGCAGCCAGAGAGGACGGACACTTACGGATACGCAGTATTTT. Translation: CASSQRGRTLTDTQYF.

Here the CDR3 DNA reads TGTGCCAGCAGGGGCCCCAGCACCATATATTTT. Amino acid sequence: CASRGPSTIYF. The chain recombines TRBV28 with TRBJ1-3; D gene unclear. CDR1 and CDR2 from the germline V gene are MDHEN and SYDVKM. The CDR3 extends over 11 amino acids. Trimming removed 6 bases from V and 9 bases from J, with 9 bases in between.

This clone showed up just a few times. This chain joins TRBV12-3 or TRBV12-4 and TRBJ1-6; D might be TRBD1 (6 bases). The CDR3 sequence is 13 residues long. V lost 11 bases, J lost 6 bases, and 14 bases lay in between. In nucleotides, the CDR3 is TGTGCCGGCTCGACAGGCCTTAATTCACCCCTCCACTTT. This codes for CAGSTGLNSPLHF.

The chain employs TRBV3-1 (or the pseudogene TRBV3-2) and TRBJ2-3, with 10 bases that match TRBD2. This CDR3 spans 16 amino acids. Germline V gene data show CDR1 as LGHDT and CDR2 as YNNKEL (reference sequence). After removal of 4 bases from V and 2 bases from J, the junction contained 6 bases not matched to a gene. The CDR3, as DNA: TGTGCCAGCAGCCTTAGACTAGCGGGCACCACAGATACGCAGTATTTT. Its translation is CASSLRLAGTTDTQYF.

The chain employs TRBV7-9 and TRBJ2-7; 8 bases align to TRBD2. CDR1 and CDR2 from the germline V gene are SEHNR and FQNEAQ (reference sequence). This CDR3 is built from 15 residues. With V trimmed by 2 bases and J by 7 bases, 10 bases remained unmatched. CDR3 region: CASSLPREAGGEQYV. The DNA for the CDR3 is TGTGCCAGCAGCTTACCGCGGGAGGCGGGTGGGGAGCAGTACGTC.

The chain is built from TRBV29-1 and TRBJ2-5; a possible D gene is TRBD2 (6 bases). V was pared by 4 bases and J by 5 bases, with 14 bases between. CDR3 length: 13 amino acids. Per germline, CDR1 SQVTM and CDR2 ANQGSEA. The CDR3 DNA follows: TGCAGCGTTGGCGGAGGGCTGCGCGAGACCCAGTACTTC. This encodes CSVGGGLRETQYF.

The chain is built from TRBV28 and TRBJ2-3, with D maybe TRBD2 (5 bases). There are 13 residues in the CDR3. V shed 7 bases and J shed 1 base, with 9 bases lying between them. Germline V lookup: CDR1 MDHEN, CDR2 SYDVKM. The CDR3 sequence is CASKAGGTDTQYF. The DNA for the CDR3 is TGTGCCAGCAAAGCCGGGGGCACAGATACGCAGTATTTT.

This chain joins TRBV7-9 and TRBJ1-2, with 9 bases aligning to TRBD1. Unmatched junction bases numbered 6, after V lost 3 bases and J lost 4 bases. The length of the CDR3 is 15 residues. The germline CDR1 and CDR2 sequences are SEHNR and FQNEAQ (reference sequence). The CDR3 nucleotides are TGTGCCAGCAGCTTGACAGGGGGTATTGCCTATGGCTACACCTTC. Translating gives CASSLTGGIAYGYTF.